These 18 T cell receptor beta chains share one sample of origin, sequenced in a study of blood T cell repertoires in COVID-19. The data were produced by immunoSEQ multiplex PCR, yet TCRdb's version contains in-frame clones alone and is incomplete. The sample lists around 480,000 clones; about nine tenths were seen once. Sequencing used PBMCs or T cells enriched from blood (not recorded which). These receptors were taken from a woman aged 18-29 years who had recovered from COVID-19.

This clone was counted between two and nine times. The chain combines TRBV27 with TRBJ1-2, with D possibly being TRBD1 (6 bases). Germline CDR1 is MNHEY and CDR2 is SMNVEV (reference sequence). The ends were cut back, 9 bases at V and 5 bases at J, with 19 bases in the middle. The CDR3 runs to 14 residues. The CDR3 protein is CARGEGGRRYGYTF. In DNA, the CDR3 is TGTGCCAGGGGGGAGGGGGGGCGACGATATGGCTACACCTTC.

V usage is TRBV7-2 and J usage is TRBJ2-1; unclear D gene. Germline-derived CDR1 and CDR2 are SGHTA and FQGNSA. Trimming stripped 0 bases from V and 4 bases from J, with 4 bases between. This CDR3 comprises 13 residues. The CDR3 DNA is TGTGCCAGCAGCTTAGCTAGTTACAATGAGCAGTTCTTC. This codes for CASSLASYNEQFF.

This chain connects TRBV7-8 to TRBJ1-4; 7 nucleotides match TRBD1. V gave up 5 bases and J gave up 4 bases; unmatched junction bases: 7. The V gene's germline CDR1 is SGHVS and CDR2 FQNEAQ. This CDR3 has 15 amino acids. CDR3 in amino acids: CASSPPQGLNEKLFF. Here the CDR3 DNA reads TGTGCCAGCAGCCCGCCACAGGGGCTTAATGAAAAACTGTTTTTT.

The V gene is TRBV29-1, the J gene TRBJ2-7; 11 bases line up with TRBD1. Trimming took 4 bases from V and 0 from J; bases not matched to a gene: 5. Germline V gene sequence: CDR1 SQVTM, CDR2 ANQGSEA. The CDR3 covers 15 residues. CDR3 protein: CSVGGGTGGSYEQYF. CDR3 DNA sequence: TGCAGCGTTGGAGGCGGGACAGGGGGCTCCTACGAGCAGTACTTC.

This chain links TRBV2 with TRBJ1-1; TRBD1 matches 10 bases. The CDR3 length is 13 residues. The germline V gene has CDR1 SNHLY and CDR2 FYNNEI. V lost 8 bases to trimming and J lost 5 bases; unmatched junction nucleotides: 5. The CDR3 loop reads CASGRDRGTEAFF. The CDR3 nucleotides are TGTGCCAGCGGGAGGGACAGGGGAACTGAAGCTTTCTTT.

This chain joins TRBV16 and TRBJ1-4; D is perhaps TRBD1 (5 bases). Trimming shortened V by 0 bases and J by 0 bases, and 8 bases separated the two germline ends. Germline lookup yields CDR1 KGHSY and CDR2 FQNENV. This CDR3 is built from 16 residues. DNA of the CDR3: TGTGCCAGCAGCCAATCTAGGGGTGCAACTAATGAAAAACTGTTTTTT. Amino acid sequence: CASSQSRGATNEKLFF.

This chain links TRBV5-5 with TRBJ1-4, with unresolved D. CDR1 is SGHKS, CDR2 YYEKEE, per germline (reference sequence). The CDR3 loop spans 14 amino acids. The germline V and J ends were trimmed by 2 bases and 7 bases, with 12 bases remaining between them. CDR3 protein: CASSFEGNSEKLFF. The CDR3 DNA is TGTGCCAGCAGCTTCGAGGGAAACAGTGAAAAACTGTTTTTT.

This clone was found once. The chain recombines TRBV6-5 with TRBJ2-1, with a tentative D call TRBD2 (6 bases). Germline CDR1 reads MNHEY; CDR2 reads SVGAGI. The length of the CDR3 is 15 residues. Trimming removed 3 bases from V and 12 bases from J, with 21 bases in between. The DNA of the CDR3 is TGTGCCAGCAGTTATGGGGCGGGGCCGCTTAGGGGGCAGTTCTTC. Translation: CASSYGAGPLRGQFF.

The CDR3 is CASSPSSGAGELFF. CDR3 DNA: TGTGCCAGCAGCCCATCATCAGGGGCCGGGGAGCTGTTTTTT. The chain is built from TRBV7-7 and TRBJ2-2; tentative D call: TRBD1 (6 bases). Germline CDR1 and CDR2: SSHAT and FNYEAQ (reference sequence). The CDR3 has 14 residues. Trimming pared 5 bases from V and 6 bases from J, leaving 13 bases between.

The CDR3 coding sequence is TGTGCCAGCAGCCCACGGGTTATGAACACTGAAGCTTTCTTT. Protein: CASSPRVMNTEAFF. The V call is TRBV9, the J call TRBJ1-1; the D is unclear. The CDR3 is made up of 14 amino acids. CDR1 and CDR2 (germline): SGDLS, YYNGEE. V was pared by 4 bases and J by 0 bases, with 10 bases between.

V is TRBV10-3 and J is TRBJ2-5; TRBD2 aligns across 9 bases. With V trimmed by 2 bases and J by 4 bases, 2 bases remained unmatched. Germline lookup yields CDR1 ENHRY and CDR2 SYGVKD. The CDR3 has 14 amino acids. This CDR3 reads CAISEVSGGETQYF. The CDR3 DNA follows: TGTGCCATCAGTGAGGTTAGCGGGGGAGAGACCCAGTACTTC.

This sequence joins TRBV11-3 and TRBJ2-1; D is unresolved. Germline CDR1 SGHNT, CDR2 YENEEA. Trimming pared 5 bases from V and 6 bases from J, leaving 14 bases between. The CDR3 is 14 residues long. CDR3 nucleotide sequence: TGTGCCAGCAGCAGATCCCAGGTATCCAATGAGCAGTTCTTC. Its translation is CASSRSQVSNEQFF.

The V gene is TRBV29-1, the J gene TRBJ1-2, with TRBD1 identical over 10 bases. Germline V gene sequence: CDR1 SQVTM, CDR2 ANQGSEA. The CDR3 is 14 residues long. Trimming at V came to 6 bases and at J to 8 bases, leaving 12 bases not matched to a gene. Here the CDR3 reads CSVLPGQGFGGYTF. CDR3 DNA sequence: TGCAGCGTCCTCCCGGGACAGGGGTTCGGGGGCTACACCTTC.

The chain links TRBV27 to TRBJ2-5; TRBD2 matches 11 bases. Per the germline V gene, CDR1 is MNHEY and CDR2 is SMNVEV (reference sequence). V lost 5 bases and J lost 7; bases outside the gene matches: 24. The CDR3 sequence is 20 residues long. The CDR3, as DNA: TGTGCCAGCAGTCGGTCGACTAGCGGGGAGGCAATTAGGGGCAGTGGGACCCAGTACTTC. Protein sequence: CASSRSTSGEAIRGSGTQYF.

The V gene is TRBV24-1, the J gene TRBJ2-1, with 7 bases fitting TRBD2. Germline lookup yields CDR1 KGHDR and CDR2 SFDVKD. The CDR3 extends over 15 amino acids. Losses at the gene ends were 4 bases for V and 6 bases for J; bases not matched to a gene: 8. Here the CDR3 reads CATSEPAGELNEQFF. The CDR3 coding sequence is TGTGCCACCAGTGAACCCGCGGGGGAGCTCAATGAGCAGTTCTTC.

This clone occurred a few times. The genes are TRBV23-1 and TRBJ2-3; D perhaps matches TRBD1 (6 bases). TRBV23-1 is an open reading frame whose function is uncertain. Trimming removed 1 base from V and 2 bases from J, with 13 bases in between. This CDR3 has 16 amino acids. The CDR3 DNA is TGCGCCAGCAGTCAATACCGGACAGTTCCCACAGATACGCAGTATTTT. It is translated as CASSQYRTVPTDTQYF.

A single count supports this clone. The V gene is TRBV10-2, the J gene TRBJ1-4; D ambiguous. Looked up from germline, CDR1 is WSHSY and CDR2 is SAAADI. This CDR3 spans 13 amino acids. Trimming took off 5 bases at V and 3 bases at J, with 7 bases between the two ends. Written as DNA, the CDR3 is TGCGCCAGCAGTTACAACGCTAATGAAAAACTGTTTTTT. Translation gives CASSYNANEKLFF.

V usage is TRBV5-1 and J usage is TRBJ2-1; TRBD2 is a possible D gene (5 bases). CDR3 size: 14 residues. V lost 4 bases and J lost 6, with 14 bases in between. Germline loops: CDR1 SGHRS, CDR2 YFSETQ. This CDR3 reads CASSPGLGSNEQFF. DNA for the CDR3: TGCGCCAGCAGCCCCGGACTGGGATCCAATGAGCAGTTCTTC.